Listed below are T cell receptor beta chains from one sample, sequenced in a study of blood T cells in healthy people across ages. TCRdb analysed the 5' RACE reads with MiXCR anew, one entry per CDR3 protein. The data show about 690,000 distinct CDR3 sequences, approximately 40% seen once. The sequencing input was blood. The receptor set was obtained from a man older than 75 in good health. CDR3s include the opening cysteine and the closing phenylalanine or tryptophan. D genes are given only for firm matches. Only part of the rows carry a size: once, few, many, or a class if the clone is expanded.

D gene,J gene,V gene,CDR3 length,clone size,CDR3 DNA,CDR3 protein
TRBD2,TRBJ2-7,TRBV5-1,17,-,TGCGCCAGCAGCCTCACGATACTAGCGGGAGAGCCCGGCGAGCAGTACTTC,CASSLTILAGEPGEQYF
-,TRBJ2-7,TRBV7-2,13,-,TGTGCCAGCAAACCCCCGCTGATCTACGAGCAGTACTTC,CASKPPLIYEQYF
-,TRBJ2-5,TRBV20-1,11,few,TGCAGTGCCCCGGTCCCGGAGACCCAGTACTTC,CSAPVPETQYF
-,TRBJ2-7,TRBV11-1,13,-,TGTGCCAGCAGCTCGGTCGGTTCTTACGAGCAGTACTTC,CASSSVGSYEQYF
TRBD1,TRBJ1-1,TRBV24-1,14,-,TGTGCCACCATCGACAGGGGAGGTAGGACTGAAGCTTTCTTT,CATIDRGGRTEAFF
-,TRBJ2-3,TRBV7-3,14,many,TGTGCCAGCAGCTTAGACCCTAGCACAGATACGCAGTATTTT,CASSLDPSTDTQYF
TRBD1,TRBJ2-5,TRBV7-3,15,-,TGTGCCAGCAGCTTAGTGGCCACAGGGGAAGAGACCCAGTACTTC,CASSLVATGEETQYF
-,TRBJ2-1,TRBV7-2,14,few,TGTGCCAGCAGCTTAGGCAGGGCGTACAATGAGCAGTTCTTC,CASSLGRAYNEQFF
TRBD2,TRBJ2-1,TRBV29-1,13,few,TGCAGCGCTGGACTAGCGGGACGGAATGAGCAGTTCTTC,CSAGLAGRNEQFF
-,TRBJ2-7,TRBV12-3/TRBV12-4,16,many,TGTGCCAGCAGTCCGGGGCGGACATACTTAGTTTACGAGCAGTACTTC,CASSPGRTYLVYEQYF
TRBD1,TRBJ2-6,TRBV4-1,17,-,TGCGCCAGCAGCCAGTCGACAGGGGCATCTGGGGCCAACGTCCTGACTTTC,CASSQSTGASGANVLTF
-,TRBJ1-5,TRBV29-1,14,-,TGCAGCGCACGTGAGGGATACAGCAATCAGCCCCAGCATTTT,CSAREGYSNQPQHF
-,TRBJ1-4,TRBV7-2,16,-,TGTGCCAGCAGCTTAAATGGAGGGTCAGGTTTAGGGAAACTGTTTTTT,CASSLNGGSGLGKLFF
-,TRBJ1-2,TRBV18,15,few,TGTGCCAGCTCACCACCGACCCAAGGCCGCTATGGCTACACCTTC,CASSPPTQGRYGYTF
-,TRBJ1-2,TRBV5-1,14,-,TGCGCCAGCAGCCCTGCGGCGGGCGGCAGGGGCTACACCTTC,CASSPAAGGRGYTF
-,TRBJ1-4,TRBV5-4,14,-,TGTGCCAGCAGCTTGCAGGGTATTAATGAAAAACTGTTTTTT,CASSLQGINEKLFF
TRBD1,TRBJ2-6,TRBV2,18,many,TGTGCCAGCAGGGGACAGGGGTCGACCGTATCTGGGGCCAACGTCCTGACTTTC,CASRGQGSTVSGANVLTF
-,TRBJ2-1,TRBV7-2,14,-,TGTGCCAGCAGCCCCCCCTTGAACTACAATGAGCAGTTCTTC,CASSPPLNYNEQFF
-,TRBJ2-2,TRBV6-2/TRBV6-3,16,-,TGTGCCAGCAGTCACAGGGTGCTCTTGGGCACCGGGGAGCTGTTTTTT,CASSHRVLLGTGELFF
-,TRBJ2-5,TRBV3-1,12,-,TGTGCCAGCAGCCAAGGGATAGCTTCCCGGTACTTC,CASSQGIASRYF
-,TRBJ1-2,TRBV3-1,13,-,TGTGCCAGCAGCCAGCGACAGCGGGATGGCTACACCTTC,CASSQRQRDGYTF
-,TRBJ2-4,TRBV7-2,19,few,TGTGCCAGCAGCCATATCCAGGTCAGGGGCTCCGTAGCCAAAAACATTCAGTACTTC,CASSHIQVRGSVAKNIQYF
TRBD1,TRBJ1-1,TRBV7-6,15,-,TGTGCCAGCAGCCCTCGACAGGGCTTGGACACTGAAGCTTTCTTT,CASSPRQGLDTEAFF
-,TRBJ2-7,TRBV18,13,-,TGTGCCAGCTCACCACGCCGGGAGACCGAGCAGTACTTC,CASSPRRETEQYF
TRBD2,TRBJ2-1,TRBV10-2,15,many,TGCGCCAGCAGTTACACTAGCGGGGGTCGGAATGAGCAGTTCTTC,CASSYTSGGRNEQFF
TRBD1,TRBJ1-2,TRBV2,15,-,TGTGCCAGCAGTCCGGGACAGGGGGCGATCTATGGCTACACCTTC,CASSPGQGAIYGYTF
TRBD2,TRBJ2-3,TRBV7-9,15,few,TGTGCCAGCAGCTTACCGAGCGGGGGGACAGATACGCAGTATTTT,CASSLPSGGTDTQYF
-,TRBJ1-5,TRBV30,14,-,TGTGCCTGGAGTCCACTTATAGGCAATCAGCCCCAGCATTTT,CAWSPLIGNQPQHF
-,TRBJ2-5,TRBV10-3,16,once,TGTGCCATCAGTGAGTCGGGCAGGGCTAATAAAGAGACCCAGTACTTC,CAISESGRANKETQYF
-,TRBJ2-2,TRBV11-3,14,-,TGTGCCGGCAGCTTAGGTCGGAACACCGGGGAGCTGTTTTTT,CAGSLGRNTGELFF
TRBD2,TRBJ2-7,TRBV20-1,14,-,TGCAGTGCTCTTAGCGGGGGGTACGGGAATGAGCAGTACTTC,CSALSGGYGNEQYF
-,TRBJ2-4,TRBV6-2/TRBV6-3,13,few,TGTGCCAGCAGTTTGGGCACCGTTAACATTCAGTACTTC,CASSLGTVNIQYF
-,TRBJ2-7,TRBV4-1,17,few,TGCGCCAGCAGCCCGTCAGCGGTCGGTGCAGATTCCTACGAGCAGTACTTC,CASSPSAVGADSYEQYF
TRBD2,TRBJ2-3,TRBV7-2,17,-,TGTGCCAGCAGCCCACTGGCGCGGGGGGGCCCCACAGATACGCAGTATTTT,CASSPLARGGPTDTQYF
-,TRBJ2-5,TRBV3-1,15,-,TGTGCCAGCAGCCAAGATGGCCGATTCCAAGAGACCCAGTACTTC,CASSQDGRFQETQYF
-,TRBJ1-2,TRBV6-1,14,many,TGTGCCAGCAGTGAAGCTCACAGGGAATTTGGCTACACCTTC,CASSEAHREFGYTF
-,TRBJ1-5,TRBV7-9,14,-,TGTGCCAGCGGCAGGGACGTGCTCAATCAGCCCCAGCATTTT,CASGRDVLNQPQHF
TRBD2,TRBJ2-3,TRBV30,15,-,TGTGCCTGGAGTAGGGTAGCGGGGAGCACAGATACGCAGTATTTT,CAWSRVAGSTDTQYF
TRBD1,TRBJ2-5,TRBV5-1,13,-,TGCGCCAGCGCCGGACAGGCAAAAGAGACCCAGTACTTC,CASAGQAKETQYF
TRBD2,TRBJ2-5,TRBV12-3/TRBV12-4,16,-,TGTGCCAGCAGTCCCAGACTAGCGGGAGGTTATGAGACCCAGTACTTC,CASSPRLAGGYETQYF
-,TRBJ1-6,TRBV12-3/TRBV12-4,15,-,TGTGCCAGCAGTTTCCGACAGTACTATAATTCACCCCTCCACTTT,CASSFRQYYNSPLHF
-,TRBJ2-6,TRBV27,17,few,TGTGCCAGCAGTTCCCCCAGAGGGATGTCTGGGGCCAACGTCCTGACTTTC,CASSSPRGMSGANVLTF
-,TRBJ1-6,TRBV6-1,17,-,TGTGCCAGCAGTGGGGAACGGATGCTCTCCTATAATTCACCCCTCCACTTT,CASSGERMLSYNSPLHF
TRBD1,TRBJ2-1,TRBV4-1,14,-,TGCGCCAGCAGAGTGGGACAGGAATACAATGAGCAGTTCTTC,CASRVGQEYNEQFF
-,TRBJ2-6,TRBV5-6,14,few,TGTGCCAGCAGCCAGAGGGAGGGGGCCAACGTCCTGACTTTC,CASSQREGANVLTF
TRBD2,TRBJ2-7,TRBV29-1,14,many,TGCAGCGTCGCCCGGCTAGCGGGAGCCGACGAGCAGTACTTC,CSVARLAGADEQYF
-,TRBJ2-7,TRBV7-2,13,-,TGTGCCAGCAGCCACGCGGGGTCTGGGGAGCAGTACTTC,CASSHAGSGEQYF
-,TRBJ2-3,TRBV5-1,15,-,TGCGCCAGCAGCGCAATCACACGGGGTGCAGATACGCAGTATTTT,CASSAITRGADTQYF
TRBD2,TRBJ2-1,TRBV2,13,few,TGTGCCAGCACCAGTAGCGGGTTGGATGAGCAGTTCTTC,CASTSSGLDEQFF
-,TRBJ1-4,TRBV18,16,once,TGTGCCAGCTCACTCGTCGAAGGCGGCACTAATGAAAAACTGTTTTTT,CASSLVEGGTNEKLFF